A selection of T cell receptor beta chains follows, all from one sample in a study of blood T cell repertoires in COVID-19. Repertoires were generated with immunoSEQ multiplex PCR, while TCRdb's copy carries only in-frame clones and drops some. The sample shows about 250,000 clones, 75% to 90% of them seen only once. Material: peripheral blood. The receptors were gathered from a woman aged 25-40 years with active or convalescent COVID-19. The conserved cysteine and the conserved F or W are not part of the CDR3 here.

j_call	v_call	cdr3_aa
TRBJ1-6	TRBV5-5	ASSYDDRVLFAPLH
TRBJ2-1	TRBV6-2/TRBV6-3	ASSYSRQGDEQF
TRBJ1-2	TRBV19	ASSIRGDYGYT
TRBJ2-5	TRBV28	ASRRAPGYQETQY
TRBJ2-3	TRBV10-3	AISESTTLITDTQY
TRBJ1-4	TRBV9	ASSATLDREDEKLF
TRBJ1-6	TRBV30	AWSVGQPLNSPLH
TRBJ1-1	TRBV19	ATSLGQGVFGAF
TRBJ2-1	TRBV7-9	ASTVQYEQF
TRBJ2-4	TRBV7-3	ASSLGEMTGKNIQY
TRBJ2-7	TRBV28	ASSPLPGLAGGNSYEQY
TRBJ2-6	TRBV6-4	ASSDSTTGDGANVLT
TRBJ1-2	TRBV6-6	ASIPRGTGGNYGYT
TRBJ1-6	TRBV28	ASSHPGDYNSPLH
TRBJ2-7	TRBV6-5	ASSYSGHLAGEQY
TRBJ1-2	TRBV5-5	ASSLGAGGTYGYT
TRBJ2-3	TRBV29-1	SAAGRFADTQY
TRBJ1-2	TRBV4-2	ASSQESLSDYGYT
TRBJ1-2	TRBV3-1/TRBV3-2	ASSHGTGGDYT
TRBJ2-1	TRBV5-1	ASSFGQGTSDEQF
TRBJ1-2	TRBV29-1	SVLTGGAVYGYT
TRBJ2-5	TRBV5-1	ASSLLGGETQY
TRBJ1-4	TRBV20-1	SASELRSNEKLF
TRBJ1-2	TRBV5-1	ASSLRGRDGYT
TRBJ1-2	TRBV5-1	ASSLGEGRSS
TRBJ1-2	TRBV9	ASSTQGQGNYGYT
TRBJ2-5	TRBV5-1	ASSLGLAGGRETQY
TRBJ2-1	TRBV6-2/TRBV6-3	ASSYRRGGRSNEQF
TRBJ1-5	TRBV4-2	ASSHSNRAALMPQH